This entry is about one T cell receptor beta chain. Its antigen is still unknown. One base away there is no much larger clone; base qualities are not given. To sequence the TCRbeta CDR3 region, genomic DNA was isolated from the sorted cells. TCRbeta CDR3 regions were sequenced using the immunoSEQ Assay. The table was pulled from immuneACCESS by TCRdb, which kept in-frame rearrangements only. Such tables lose some clones; where checked, under half of the loss comes from unresolved V genes, and the rest has no known cause. The sample table holds 39,000 or so clones, of which around nine tenths were seen once. The ten largest clonotypes hold 35% to 40% of the sample. Patients with autoimmune disease history or receiving systemic immunosuppression were excluded from the trial. In every dose cohort, peripheral blood was drawn for TCR sequencing at baseline, cycle 4 day 1, and cycle 7 day 1. The samples were taken from a phase I, first-in-human, multicenter, open-label dose-escalation trial of ivuxolimab. The trial enrolled adults with locally advanced or metastatic head and neck squamous cell, hepatocellular, melanoma or renal cell carcinoma. Before TCR sequencing, CD4+ and CD8+ T cells were separately sorted from peripheral blood.

The data derive from a study of OX40 agonist ivuxolimab in advanced cancers. About the study as a whole: The costimulatory receptor OX40 (CD134) was targeted by ivuxolimab, a fully human IgG2 agonistic monoclonal antibody. The purpose of peripheral TCRbeta sequencing was to test whether ivuxolimab changed TCR sequence diversity and led to clonal T-cell expansion. The paper covers the monotherapy dose-escalation part of the phase I ivuxolimab trial, which included N of about 51 patients. Partial responses occurred in three dose-escalation patients: two with cutaneous melanoma and one with hepatocellular carcinoma. Intravenous ivuxolimab was administered to patients every 2 weeks at six dose levels: 0.01, 0.1, 0.3, 1.5, 3 and 10 mg/kg. Of the roughly 52 patients in dose escalation, some 20 had hepatocellular carcinoma, some 15 had melanoma, 9 had renal cell carcinoma and 9 had head and neck cancer. A male proportion of 70% to 90% and a mean age of around 60 years, ranging from 23 to 79, were recorded for the dose-escalation cohort. Prior anti-PD-1, anti-PD-L1 or anti-CTLA-4 therapy was permitted, and approximately 40% of dose-escalation patients had received checkpoint inhibitors.

On the study overall, not on this receptor specifically: After ivuxolimab, more expanded clones were found on average in CD8+ T cells than in CD4+ T cells. Antigen specificity was not determined for the clonally expanded peripheral T cells. Partial responders in the 0.1-3.0 mg/kg groups had among the lowest normalized peripheral clonal expansion, especially among CD8+ T cells. At doses of 0.1 to 3.0 mg/kg, clonal expansion of both CD4+ and CD8+ blood T cells was observed from baseline to week 6. Low levels of normalized T-cell clonal expansion were also seen in some patients who did not respond.

This receptor was taken from an adult with an advanced solid tumor such as melanoma, head and neck, liver or kidney cancer. The sample here was CD4+ or CD8+ T cells sorted from blood, taken in a trial of the OX40 agonist ivuxolimab.

The CDR3 sequence is CASSLAPTSDEQFF. The DNA sequence follows: TGTGCCAGCAGCTTGGCCCCGACTTCGGATGAGCAGTTCTTC. The rearrangement combines TRBV7-9 with TRBJ2-1; no D gene is confidently identified. The CDR3 runs 14 residues from the cysteine to the phenylalanine. CDR3 DNA is the only sequence kept; it has 42 bases, read in frame from the first base. V is cut by 3 bases and J by 8 bases, and the space between the germline ends is 14 bases. The germline V gene encodes CDR1 SEHNR and CDR2 FQNEAQ (reference sequence).